The T cell receptor (beta chain) under discussion was sequenced for a study of T cell repertoires in cytomegalovirus infection. This CDR3 region has 16 residues. Germline-derived CDR1 and CDR2 are SGHTA and FQGNSA. V gave up 4 bases and J gave up 5 bases; unmatched junction bases: 14. This clonotype was recorded many times. What it binds is not known. TCRdb reprocessed the reads with MiXCR, giving one entry per CDR3 protein. The sample records 550,000 to 850,000 distinct CDR3 sequences, roughly 33% being singletons. The receptor was derived from a human donor in good health (CMV status not recorded). Some clones in this sample may be carry-over from other donors' samples. This sequence joins TRBV7-2 and TRBJ2-7, with 7 bases identical to TRBD2. The sequencing used cultured PBMCs, collected from culture after CMV antigen stimulation. The CDR3 reads CASSYKWGGTSDEQYF. In nucleotides, the CDR3 is TGTGCCAGCAGCTATAAATGGGGAGGGACCTCGGACGAGCAGTACTTC.